Below, 9 T cell receptor beta chains from the same sample are listed, as sequenced in a study of cytomegalovirus exposure and HLA in healthy donors. The PCR had 60 Vbeta and 13 Jbeta primers. Data came from immunoSEQ multiplex PCR; TCRdb stores just in-frame clones and leaves some out. The sample lists around 110,000 clones, 80% to 85% occurring once. The material sequenced was PBMCs. All receptors derive from a woman between 25 and 40 years old in good health and CMV-seronegative.

The chain recombines TRBV27 with TRBJ2-5; no definite D call. The J call may be wrong; the DNA end is better matched by TRBJ2-7. The CDR3 contains 13 residues. The germline V gene has CDR1 MNHEY and CDR2 SMNVEV (reference sequence). This chain's CDR3 is CASSLNYIYEQYF. The CDR3 DNA reads as TGTGCCAGCAGTTTAAACTACATCTACGAGCAGTACTTC.

The rearrangement links TRBV27 to TRBJ2-7; 8 bases map to TRBD2. The CDR3 contains 15 residues. Trimming took 0 bases from V and 6 from J; bases not matched to a gene: 7. Germline lookup yields CDR1 MNHEY and CDR2 SMNVEV (reference sequence). The DNA for the CDR3 is TGTGCCAGCAGTTTATCCCAACTGGGACTAGGCGAGCAGTACTTC. Translated: CASSLSQLGLGEQYF.

The CDR3 DNA sequence: TGCGCCAGCAGCTTAGGGGTCTCTGAGCAGTTCTTC. Translation gives CASSLGVSEQFF. The V call is TRBV5-1, the J call TRBJ2-1; weak D call: TRBD1 (5 bases). Trimming pared 2 bases from V and 9 bases from J, leaving 9 bases between. This CDR3 contains 12 residues. CDR1 and CDR2 from the germline V gene are SGHRS and YFSETQ.

The chain combines TRBV5-1 with TRBJ2-5; D call uncertain. Trimming took 4 bases from V and 5 from J, leaving 12 bases between them. The CDR3 extends over 13 amino acids. Germline-derived CDR1 and CDR2 are SGHRS and YFSETQ. The CDR3 DNA sequence: TGCGCCAGCAGCGAGAAACCAACGGAGACCCAGTACTTC. Translation: CASSEKPTETQYF.

CDR3 sequence reads: CASSLREYLHEQFF. CDR3 DNA: TGTGCCAGCAGTTTACGGGAGTACTTGCATGAGCAGTTCTTC. The V gene is TRBV27, the J gene TRBJ2-1, with TRBD2 as a possible D gene (6 bases). V lost 2 bases to trimming and J lost 8 bases, with 13 bases between them. Germline CDR1 is MNHEY and CDR2 is SMNVEV (reference sequence). The CDR3 has 14 amino acids.

This clone has more than one count but fewer than ten. The J gene is TRBJ1-4, the V gene TRBV28; possible D gene TRBD1, 6 bases. The length of the CDR3 is 13 residues. Germline lookup yields CDR1 MDHEN and CDR2 SYDVKM. V was trimmed by 6 bases and J by 6 bases, leaving 11 bases between them. The CDR3 spells CASRGAWDEKLFF. In DNA, the CDR3 is TGTGCCAGCAGGGGGGCCTGGGATGAAAAACTGTTTTTT.

V gene TRBV11-1 combines with J gene TRBJ2-1, with 9 bases that match TRBD1. Germline CDR1 reads SGHAT; CDR2 reads FQDESV (reference sequence). The ends lost 5 bases at V and 9 bases at J; junction bases unmatched: 8. This CDR3 comprises 14 residues. CDR3: CASSPQGAQLEQFF. The CDR3 DNA sequence: TGTGCCAGCAGCCCACAGGGGGCGCAGCTTGAGCAGTTCTTC.

The gene calls are TRBV11-2 and TRBJ1-1; D gene unclear. The CDR3 has 13 residues. The germline V and J ends were trimmed by 3 bases and 1 base, with 6 bases remaining between them. CDR1 and CDR2 from the germline V gene are SGHAT and FQNNGV. The CDR3 DNA is TGTGCCAGCAGCTTTACAGAGAACACTGAAGCTTTCTTT. Translating it yields CASSFTENTEAFF.

The chain couples TRBV28 to TRBJ1-2; TRBD1 matches at 7 bases. V lost 5 bases, J lost 4 bases, and 4 bases stayed unmatched. The CDR3 is 13 amino acids. Germline V CDR1 and CDR2: MDHEN, SYDVKM. The CDR3 nucleotides are TGTGCCAGCAGTAAGGGGGCGTTCTATGGCTACACCTTC. Translated, it gives CASSKGAFYGYTF.